The 24 T cell receptor beta chains below come from one sample, sequenced in a study of T cell responses to AZD1222 COVID-19 vaccine. The table came from immunoSEQ multiplex PCR; TCRdb's copy has only in-frame clones and leaves some out. The sample shows some 97,000 clones, just under 90% of them seen only once. Sequenced material: peripheral blood, taken on day 0 of AZD1222 vaccination. The receptors were sampled from an adult in good health.

The chain joins TRBV24-1 to TRBJ1-2; D is uncertain. V shed 3 bases and J shed 6 bases, with 10 bases lying between them. The CDR3 totals 13 residues. Per germline, CDR1 KGHDR and CDR2 SFDVKD. The CDR3 region is CATSDAARNGYTF. The CDR3 nucleotides read TGTGCCACCAGTGATGCGGCCCGGAATGGCTACACCTTC.

The chain joins TRBV5-1 to TRBJ1-6; 7 bases are a match to TRBD1. V dropped 0 bases and J dropped 6; count of bases not matched to a gene: 6. CDR3 length: 16 residues. Germline V CDR1 and CDR2: SGHRS, YFSETQ. The CDR3 is CASSLGAGTVNSPLHF. For the CDR3, the DNA is TGCGCCAGCAGCTTGGGGGCCGGGACAGTTAATTCACCCCTCCACTTT.

The table lists this clone with a few counts. The rearrangement uses TRBV20-1 and TRBJ1-2; D not certain. Germline-derived CDR1 and CDR2 are DFQATT and SNEGSKA (reference sequence). Trimming removed 6 bases at V and 11 bases at J, with 16 bases between. The CDR3 has 11 amino acids. The CDR3: CSATRGIGYTF. CDR3 coding DNA: TGCAGTGCCACCCGCGGTATAGGTTACACCTTC.

This clone showed up just a few times. The chain recombines TRBV6-5 with TRBJ2-5; D unresolved. There are 10 residues in the CDR3. Germline V gene sequence: CDR1 MNHEY, CDR2 SVGAGI. The V end lost 4 bases, the J end lost 9 bases, and 6 bases lay between the germline ends. CDR3: CASSFSPQYF. The CDR3 region has the DNA TGTGCCAGCAGTTTCTCCCCCCAGTACTTC.

The chain employs TRBV6-1 and TRBJ1-5, with D perhaps matching TRBD1 (5 bases). The ends were cut back, 1 base at V and 0 bases at J, with 7 bases in the middle. The CDR3 covers 15 residues. The germline V gene has CDR1 MNHNS and CDR2 SASEGT. The CDR3 coding sequence is TGTGCCAGCAGTGAAGGACAGAATAGCAATCAGCCCCAGCATTTT. This sequence encodes CASSEGQNSNQPQHF.

The chain couples TRBV7-2 to TRBJ2-1, with D possibly matching TRBD1 (6 bases). The ends were cut back, 0 bases at V and 7 bases at J, with 19 bases in the middle. Germline CDR1 and CDR2: SGHTA and FQGNSA. The CDR3 is made up of 17 amino acids. The CDR3 sequence is CASSLATGPTGTNEQFF. CDR3 nucleotides: TGTGCCAGCAGCTTAGCCACGGGGCCGACGGGGACAAATGAGCAGTTCTTC.

In this sample, this clone turned up a few times. The genes are TRBV7-3 and TRBJ1-4; no reliable D call. The length of the CDR3 is 13 residues. V shed 2 bases and J shed 5 bases, with 6 bases lying between them. Germline assignment: CDR1 SGHTA and CDR2 FQGTGA. Written as DNA, the CDR3 is TGTGCCAGCAGCTTATTCACAAATGAAAAACTGTTTTTT. Its protein product is CASSLFTNEKLFF.

The chain joins TRBV7-2 to TRBJ1-5; a possible D gene is TRBD1 (5 bases). The germline V gene encodes CDR1 SGHTA and CDR2 FQGNSA. This CDR3 has 16 amino acids. V was shortened by 1 base and J by 3 bases, with 13 bases between the two germline ends. Here the CDR3 reads CASSLEGQVYNQPQHF. DNA for the CDR3: TGTGCCAGCAGCTTAGAAGGACAAGTATACAATCAGCCCCAGCATTTT.

CDR3 DNA: TGTGCCAGCAGTAGCCCGGGACTAGCGTCAGATACGCAGTATTTT. This translates into CASSSPGLASDTQYF. This chain connects TRBV6-5 to TRBJ2-3; TRBD2 aligns across 10 bases. This CDR3 has 15 amino acids. V shed 5 bases, J shed 4 bases, and the junction held 6 bases outside the gene matches. Germline CDR1 MNHEY, CDR2 SVGAGI.

This clone turned up a few times. V usage is TRBV18 and J usage is TRBJ2-1, with TRBD1 matching 12 bases. The ends lost 1 base at V and 10 bases at J; junction bases unmatched: 8. The CDR3 totals 16 residues. Per the germline V gene, CDR1 is KGHSH and CDR2 is LQKENI. CDR3 region: CASSPLRGTGGSEQFF. CDR3 coding DNA: TGTGCCAGCTCACCACTCCGTGGGACAGGGGGCAGCGAGCAGTTCTTC.

This clone was detected only once. This chain connects TRBV28 to TRBJ1-4; TRBD1 agrees at 9 bases. The CDR3 is made up of 15 amino acids. The V and J ends lost 5 bases and 6 bases, in that order; junction bases with no gene match: 7. Per germline, CDR1 MDHEN and CDR2 SYDVKM. CDR3 sequence (DNA): TGTGCCAGCAGTGGTTGGACAGGGGAAGATGAAAAACTGTTTTTT. Protein: CASSGWTGEDEKLFF.

The chain has TRBV28 and TRBJ1-5; D ambiguous. With 4 bases removed from V and 1 base from J, the gap between germline ends came to 14 bases. The CDR3 has 16 residues. Per the germline V gene, CDR1 is MDHEN and CDR2 is SYDVKM. The CDR3 loop reads CASSSPGGPSNQPQHF. CDR3 DNA sequence: TGTGCCAGCAGTTCGCCGGGCGGTCCGAGCAATCAGCCCCAGCATTTT.

The rearrangement uses TRBV7-8 and TRBJ1-3; 9 positions agree with TRBD1. The J segment lost 2 bases and the V segment lost 2 bases, leaving 7 bases of the junction unmatched. This CDR3 is built from 17 residues. Germline V CDR1 and CDR2: SGHVS, FQNEAQ. CDR3 loop: CASSLTPGQGAGNTIYF. The CDR3 coding sequence is TGTGCCAGCAGCTTAACGCCGGGACAGGGCGCTGGAAACACCATATATTTT.

The V gene is TRBV7-3, the J gene TRBJ2-6; no definite D call. Germline V lookup: CDR1 SGHTA, CDR2 FQGTGA. The CDR3 extends over 15 amino acids. V gave up 3 bases and J gave up 4 bases, with 10 bases separating them. The CDR3 sequence is CASSFEGYGANVLTF. The DNA of the CDR3 is TGTGCCAGCAGCTTCGAAGGGTACGGGGCCAACGTCCTGACTTTC. Complete variable domain (other parts from reference TRBV7-3 and TRBJ2-6): GAGVSQTPSNKVTEKGKYVELRCDPISGHTALYWYRQSLGQGPEFLIYFQGTGAADDSGLPNDRFFAVRPEGSVSTLKIQRTERGDSAVYLCASSFEGYGANVLTFGAGSRLTVL.

This chain links TRBV3-1 (or the pseudogene TRBV3-2) with TRBJ2-3; maybe TRBD2 (5 bases). V was clipped by 4 bases and J by 2 bases, with 7 bases between them. Germline lookup yields CDR1 LGHDT and CDR2 YNNKEL (reference sequence). CDR3 length equals 13 residues. This CDR3 reads CASSRTDTDTQYF. CDR3 bases: TGTGCCAGCAGCCGGACTGACACAGATACGCAGTATTTT.

The chain couples TRBV5-1 to TRBJ2-7, with no clear D. Germline V gene sequence: CDR1 SGHRS, CDR2 YFSETQ. V lost 0 bases and J lost 2, with 9 bases in between. This CDR3 has 14 amino acids. The CDR3 sequence: CASSLVVQPYEQYF. CDR3 nucleotide sequence: TGCGCCAGCAGCTTGGTTGTGCAGCCCTACGAGCAGTACTTC.

V usage is TRBV5-1 and J usage is TRBJ2-2, with D perhaps TRBD1 or TRBD2 (5 bases each). CDR3 length equals 14 residues. Germline V lookup: CDR1 SGHRS, CDR2 YFSETQ. The germline V and J ends were trimmed by 6 bases and 0 bases, with 9 bases remaining between them. CDR3 nucleotides: TGCGCCAGCACAACGGGGCCGAACACCGGGGAGCTGTTTTTT. Translating gives CASTTGPNTGELFF.

This clone has a single count. The chain joins TRBV18 to TRBJ2-2, with TRBD1 as a possible D gene (6 bases). Looked up from germline, CDR1 is KGHSH and CDR2 is LQKENI. The length of the CDR3 is 14 residues. Trimming pared 3 bases from V and 3 bases from J, leaving 8 bases between. The CDR3 region is CASSPYRDTGELFF. DNA of the CDR3: TGTGCCAGCTCACCCTACAGGGACACCGGGGAGCTGTTTTTT.

The CDR3 DNA reads TGTGCCAGCTCACCAGTGGGGCTGGAAGCTTTCTTT. Its translation is CASSPVGLEAFF. The rearrangement joins TRBV18 to TRBJ1-1; D may be TRBD1 (5 bases). The CDR3 extends over 12 amino acids. Trimming removed 2 bases from V and 8 bases from J, with 9 bases in between. Per germline, CDR1 KGHSH and CDR2 LQKENI.

In its sample, this clone was seen once. This chain joins TRBV27 and TRBJ1-5, with D possibly matching TRBD1 (5 bases). The V end lost 0 bases, the J end lost 6 bases, and 12 bases lay between the germline ends. Per the germline V gene, CDR1 is MNHEY and CDR2 is SMNVEV (reference sequence). The CDR3 is made up of 15 amino acids. In nucleotides, the CDR3 is TGTGCCAGCAGTTTATCGGGCAGGGTTGGTCAGCCCCAGCATTTT. Translated: CASSLSGRVGQPQHF.

This chain joins TRBV6-2 or TRBV6-3 and TRBJ2-7, with 10 bases identical to TRBD2. Germline V gene sequence: CDR1 MNHEY, CDR2 SVGEGT. The CDR3 spans 15 residues. The junction had 6 bases not matched to a gene; V was cut back by 5 bases and J by 2 bases. CDR3: CASSLLAGSPYEQYF. CDR3 in DNA: TGTGCCAGCAGTCTACTAGCGGGGTCCCCCTACGAGCAGTACTTC.

V usage is TRBV18 and J usage is TRBJ1-1; 10 bases fit TRBD1. V dropped 4 bases and J dropped 4; count of bases not matched to a gene: 12. This CDR3 comprises 17 residues. Germline CDR1 reads KGHSH; CDR2 reads LQKENI. The CDR3 nucleotides are TGTGCCAGCTCACTTCGGACTCCCGGACAGGGGGGCACTGAAGCTTTCTTT. This translates into CASSLRTPGQGGTEAFF.

The chain employs TRBV25-1 and TRBJ1-1; D remains unclear. Germline V CDR1 and CDR2: MGHDK, SYGVNS. The CDR3 is 14 amino acids. V lost 6 bases, J lost 5 bases, and 16 bases lay in between. The CDR3 region has the DNA TGTGCCAGCAGATCGGTAACCCAGGCAACTGAAGCTTTCTTT. This encodes CASRSVTQATEAFF.

The J gene is TRBJ1-4, the V gene TRBV18; the D is unclear. This CDR3 spans 12 amino acids. From germline, CDR1 is KGHSH and CDR2 LQKENI. Trimming removed 6 bases at V and 6 bases at J, with 8 bases between. The CDR3 here is CASSILDEKLFF. The CDR3 nucleotides read TGTGCCAGCTCTATCCTCGATGAAAAACTGTTTTTT.